The clone carrying this T cell receptor beta chain appeared many times. Time point indicated: newly diagnosed GD, antithyroid drugs for less than 3 months. PBMCs provided the RNA from which the TCR library was made. The patients included were those that came from an endocrinology department in Xi'an, China. The data originate from a study of regulatory T cells in long-lasting Graves disease. Between the trimmed V and J ends, which lost 2 bases and 3 bases, there was a span of 13 bases. There are 15 residues in the CDR3. CDR1 MDHEN and CDR2 SYDVKM come from the germline V gene. The TCR beta library used iRepertoire HTBI primers with Arm-PCR amplification of CDR3. One entry per CDR3 protein, called by TCRdb with MiXCR from the multiplex PCR reads. The sample holds approximately 480,000 distinct CDR3 sequences; roughly 15% are singletons and the top ten take roughly an eighth. The same sample was also used in a study of T cells in Graves' hyperthyroidism and ophthalmopathy.

The TCR sequence derives from a man aged 35 to 55 with Graves disease. Here the sequenced sample was peripheral blood mononuclear cells (PBMCs), taken at new diagnosis, from a patient treated with antithyroid drugs. This rearrangement joins TRBV28 to TRBJ1-1; D remains ambiguous. CDR3 sequence reads: CASSLIARVDTEAFF. As DNA, the CDR3 is TGTGCCAGCAGTTTAATTGCACGGGTGGACACTGAAGCTTTCTTT.